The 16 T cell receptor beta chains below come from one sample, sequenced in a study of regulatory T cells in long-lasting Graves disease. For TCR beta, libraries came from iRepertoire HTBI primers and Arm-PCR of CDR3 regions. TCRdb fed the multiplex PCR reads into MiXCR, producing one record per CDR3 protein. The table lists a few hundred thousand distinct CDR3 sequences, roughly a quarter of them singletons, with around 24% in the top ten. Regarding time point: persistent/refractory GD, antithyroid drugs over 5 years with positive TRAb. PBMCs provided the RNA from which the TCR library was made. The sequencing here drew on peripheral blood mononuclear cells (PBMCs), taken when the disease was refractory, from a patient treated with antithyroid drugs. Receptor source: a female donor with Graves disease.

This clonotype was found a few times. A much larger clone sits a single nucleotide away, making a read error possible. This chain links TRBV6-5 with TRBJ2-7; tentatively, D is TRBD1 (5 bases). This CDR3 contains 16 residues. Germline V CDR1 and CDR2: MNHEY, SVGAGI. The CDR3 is CASGYEQAISSYEQYF. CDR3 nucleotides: TGTGCCAGCGGTTACGAACAGGCGATCAGCTCCTACGAGCAGTACTTC.

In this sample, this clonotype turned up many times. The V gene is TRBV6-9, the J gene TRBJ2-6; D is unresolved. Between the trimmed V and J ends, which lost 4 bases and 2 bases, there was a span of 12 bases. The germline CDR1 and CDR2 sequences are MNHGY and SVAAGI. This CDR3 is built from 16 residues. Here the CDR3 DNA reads TGTGCCAGCAGTTCGCTCTCCAGCCCTGGGGCCAACGTCCTGACTTTC. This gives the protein CASSSLSSPGANVLTF.

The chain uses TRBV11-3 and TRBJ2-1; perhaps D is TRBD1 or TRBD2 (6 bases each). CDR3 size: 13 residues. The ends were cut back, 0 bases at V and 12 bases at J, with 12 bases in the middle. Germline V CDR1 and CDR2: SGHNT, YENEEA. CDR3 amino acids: CASSLDNGGRQFF. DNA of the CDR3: TGTGCCAGCAGCTTAGATAACGGGGGCCGGCAGTTCTTC.

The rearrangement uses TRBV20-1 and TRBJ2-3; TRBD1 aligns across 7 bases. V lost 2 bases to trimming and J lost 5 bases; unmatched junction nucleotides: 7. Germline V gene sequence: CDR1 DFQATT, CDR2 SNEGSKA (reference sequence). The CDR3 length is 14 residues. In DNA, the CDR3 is TGCAGTGCTAGACTGGATACAGGGGTAGATACGCAGTATTTT. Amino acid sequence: CSARLDTGVDTQYF.

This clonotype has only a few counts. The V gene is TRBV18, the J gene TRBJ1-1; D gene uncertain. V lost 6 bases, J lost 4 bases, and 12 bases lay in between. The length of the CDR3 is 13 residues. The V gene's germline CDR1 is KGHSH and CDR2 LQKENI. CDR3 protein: CASSVGSGTEAFF. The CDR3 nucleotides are TGTGCCAGCTCGGTCGGTTCGGGCACTGAAGCTTTCTTT.

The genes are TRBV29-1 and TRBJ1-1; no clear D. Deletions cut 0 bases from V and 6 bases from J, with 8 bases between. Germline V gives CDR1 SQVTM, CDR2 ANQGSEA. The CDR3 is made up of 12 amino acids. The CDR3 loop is CSVEELAPEAFF. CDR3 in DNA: TGCAGCGTTGAAGAATTGGCCCCTGAAGCTTTCTTT.

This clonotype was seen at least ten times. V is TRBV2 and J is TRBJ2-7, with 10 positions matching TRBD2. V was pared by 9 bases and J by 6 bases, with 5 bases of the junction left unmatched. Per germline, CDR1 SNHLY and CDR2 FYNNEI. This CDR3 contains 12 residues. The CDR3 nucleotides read TGTGCCAGTCTAGCGGGAGTAGTCGAGCAGTACTTC. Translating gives CASLAGVVEQYF.

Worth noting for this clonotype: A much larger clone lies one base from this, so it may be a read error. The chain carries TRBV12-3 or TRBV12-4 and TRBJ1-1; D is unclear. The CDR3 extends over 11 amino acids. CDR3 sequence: CASSLLTEALF. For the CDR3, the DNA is TGTGCCAGCAGTTTATTGACTGAAGCTCTCTTT.

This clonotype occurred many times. DNA of the CDR3: TGTGCCAGCACCGTCGCCCTCTCTGGGGCCAACGTCCTGACTTTC. Amino acids: CASTVALSGANVLTF. J is TRBJ2-6 and V is TRBV28; the D is unclear. The germline gives CDR1 MDHEN, CDR2 SYDVKM. The CDR3 spans 15 residues. The germline V and J ends were trimmed by 7 bases and 0 bases, with 10 bases remaining between them.

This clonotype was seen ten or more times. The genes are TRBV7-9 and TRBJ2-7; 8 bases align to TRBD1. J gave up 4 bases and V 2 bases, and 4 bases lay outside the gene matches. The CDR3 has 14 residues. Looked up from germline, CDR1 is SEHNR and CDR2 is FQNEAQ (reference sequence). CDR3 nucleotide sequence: TGTGCCAGCAGCTTACAGGGGGCGGGTTACGAGCAGTACTTC. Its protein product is CASSLQGAGYEQYF.

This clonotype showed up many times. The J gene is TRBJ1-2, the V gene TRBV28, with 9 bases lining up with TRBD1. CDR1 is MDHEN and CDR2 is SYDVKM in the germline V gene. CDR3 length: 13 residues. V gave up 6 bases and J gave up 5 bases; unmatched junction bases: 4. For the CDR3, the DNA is TGTGCCAGCAGGGGGACAGGGACATATGGCTACACCTTC. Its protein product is CASRGTGTYGYTF.

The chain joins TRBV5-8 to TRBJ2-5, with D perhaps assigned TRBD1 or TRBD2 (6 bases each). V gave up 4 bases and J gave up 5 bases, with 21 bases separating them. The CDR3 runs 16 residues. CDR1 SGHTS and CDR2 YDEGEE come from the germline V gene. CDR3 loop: CASSHRRGRIAETQYF. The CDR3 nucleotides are TGTGCCAGCAGCCACAGACGGGGGCGAATCGCGGAGACCCAGTACTTC.

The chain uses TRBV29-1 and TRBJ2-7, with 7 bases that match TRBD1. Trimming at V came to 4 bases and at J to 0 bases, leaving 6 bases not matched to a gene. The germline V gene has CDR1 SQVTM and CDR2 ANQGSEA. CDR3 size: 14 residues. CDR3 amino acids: CSVGGQIDSYEQYF. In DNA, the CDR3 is TGCAGCGTTGGGGGACAGATCGACTCCTACGAGCAGTACTTC.

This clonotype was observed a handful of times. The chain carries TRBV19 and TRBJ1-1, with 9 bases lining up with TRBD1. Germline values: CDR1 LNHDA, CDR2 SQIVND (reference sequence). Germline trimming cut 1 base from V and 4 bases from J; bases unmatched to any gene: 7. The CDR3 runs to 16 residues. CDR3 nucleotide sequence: TGTGCCAGTAGTATAGTCCCCGGGACAGGGTCCACTGAAGCTTTCTTT. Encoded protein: CASSIVPGTGSTEAFF.

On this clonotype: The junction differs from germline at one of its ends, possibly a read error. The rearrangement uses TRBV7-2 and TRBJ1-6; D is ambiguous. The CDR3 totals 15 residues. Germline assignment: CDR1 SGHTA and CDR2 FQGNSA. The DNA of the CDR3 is TGCGCCAGCAGCCAAGGGTTCGATTATAATTCACCCCTCCACTTT. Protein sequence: CASSQGFDYNSPLHF.

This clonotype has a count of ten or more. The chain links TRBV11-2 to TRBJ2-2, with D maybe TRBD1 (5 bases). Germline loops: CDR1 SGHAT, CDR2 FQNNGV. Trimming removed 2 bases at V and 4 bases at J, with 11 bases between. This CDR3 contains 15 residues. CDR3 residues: CASSLIAGPTGELFF. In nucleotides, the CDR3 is TGTGCCAGCAGCTTAATTGCAGGGCCCACCGGGGAGCTGTTTTTT.